The 7 T cell receptor beta chains reported below all come from one sample, sequenced in a study of T-cell reconstitution after alpha-beta-depleted transplantation in children. The library targeted TCRbeta and was prepared with unique molecular identifiers. TCRdb reanalysed the PCR reads using MiXCR and keeps one entry per CDR3 protein. The sample holds hundreds of thousands of distinct CDR3 sequences, about an eighth seen once. The sequences come from PBMCs, collected from the stem cell graft. The receptors stem from a human donor who donated a stem cell graft to a child with Fanconi anemia.

This clonotype was seen just once. The V gene is TRBV4-2, the J gene TRBJ1-1; no reliable D call. Germline V gives CDR1 LGHNA, CDR2 YNFKEQ. The CDR3 runs 15 residues. V dropped 2 bases and J dropped 0 bases, with 10 bases sitting between them. CDR3 in amino acids: CASSQTPAVNTEAFF. The CDR3 DNA reads as TGTGCCAGCAGCCAAACCCCGGCGGTGAACACTGAAGCTTTCTTT.

The chain combines TRBV20-1 with TRBJ2-1; 11 bases are a match to TRBD2. Unmatched junction bases numbered 7, after V lost 1 base and J lost 5 bases. The CDR3 consists of 16 residues. Germline values: CDR1 DFQATT, CDR2 SNEGSKA (reference sequence). The chain's CDR3 is CSARVIAGGQNNEQFF. The CDR3 DNA reads TGCAGTGCTAGAGTCATAGCGGGGGGGCAGAACAATGAGCAGTTCTTC.

V and J are TRBV4-2 and TRBJ2-3; TRBD2 matches 15 bases. The V segment lost 4 bases and the J segment 0 bases; nucleotides outside the gene matches: 5. There are 18 residues in the CDR3. Per germline, CDR1 LGHNA and CDR2 YNFKEQ. Here the CDR3 reads CASSPGLAGGPSTDTQYF. The CDR3 DNA is TGTGCCAGCAGCCCCGGACTAGCGGGGGGGCCTAGCACAGATACGCAGTATTTT.

This chain uses TRBV12-3 or TRBV12-4 with TRBJ2-1; no firm D call. CDR3 size: 14 residues. The V and J ends lost 1 base and 5 bases respectively, with 9 bases between them. In DNA, the CDR3 is TGTGCCAGCAGTTTAGATGTCCGAAACAATGAGCAGTTCTTC. Protein sequence: CASSLDVRNNEQFF.

The CDR3 coding sequence is TGTGCCAGCAGTCGGGCCGGGGGAATGGCCTCTGGGGCCAACGTCCTGACTTTC. Its protein is CASSRAGGMASGANVLTF. This chain connects TRBV6-1 to TRBJ2-6; a weak D match, TRBD2 (6 bases). CDR3 length: 18 amino acids. V was clipped by 5 bases and J by 0 bases, with 17 bases between them. CDR1 and CDR2 (germline): MNHNS, SASEGT.

This clonotype was picked up many times. V and J are TRBV7-6 and TRBJ1-1; D gene ambiguous. Between the trimmed V and J ends, which lost 1 base and 3 bases, there was a span of 6 bases. The germline CDR1 and CDR2 sequences are SGHVS and FNYEAQ. The CDR3 is made up of 13 amino acids. The CDR3 DNA follows: TGTGCCAGCAGCTTAGAGGAGTACACTGAAGCTTTCTTT. This sequence encodes CASSLEEYTEAFF.

The sample holds many counts of this clonotype. A read error may produce the germline difference seen at one junction end. The chain has TRBV5-5 and TRBJ2-3; D unresolved. This CDR3 is built from 14 residues. Germline loops: CDR1 SGHKS, CDR2 YYEKEE (reference sequence). The CDR3 reads CASSLAGSTDTQYF. CDR3 sequence (DNA): TGCGCCAGCAGCTTGGCCGGGTCCACAGATACGCAGTATTTT.